This T cell receptor (beta chain) was documented in a study of blood T cell repertoires in COVID-19. Across the study: PBMCs, B-cell-depleted T cells, or T cells were the source of the cDNA or gDNA that made up the material.

One Seattle source followed patients from active infection through their disease course. In the original processing: Researchers report that nucleated cell counts were estimated from reference gene primer amplification. Libraries were prepared by immunoSEQ multiplex PCR; TCRdb keeps only in-frame clonotypes and omits some of them. The V and J calls and clone size were taken over from that table, and D and trimming were inferred from the DNA. Among under 250,000 clones listed, 88% were seen once. This CDR3 has 16 amino acids. The J segment lost 5 bases and the V segment lost 0 bases, leaving 5 bases of the junction unmatched. From germline, CDR1 is LGHDT and CDR2 YNNKEL (reference sequence).

This sequence joins TRBV3-1 (or the pseudogene TRBV3-2) and TRBJ2-2; 8 bases agree with TRBD2. Sequences were obtained from peripheral blood. This TCR was sampled from a woman in her twenties or thirties with COVID-19, enrolled during active disease. The CDR3 coding sequence is TGTGCCAGCAGCCAAGAGGCCCAGCGGGAGACCGGGGAGCTGTTTTTT. Translated, it gives CASSQEAQRETGELFF.